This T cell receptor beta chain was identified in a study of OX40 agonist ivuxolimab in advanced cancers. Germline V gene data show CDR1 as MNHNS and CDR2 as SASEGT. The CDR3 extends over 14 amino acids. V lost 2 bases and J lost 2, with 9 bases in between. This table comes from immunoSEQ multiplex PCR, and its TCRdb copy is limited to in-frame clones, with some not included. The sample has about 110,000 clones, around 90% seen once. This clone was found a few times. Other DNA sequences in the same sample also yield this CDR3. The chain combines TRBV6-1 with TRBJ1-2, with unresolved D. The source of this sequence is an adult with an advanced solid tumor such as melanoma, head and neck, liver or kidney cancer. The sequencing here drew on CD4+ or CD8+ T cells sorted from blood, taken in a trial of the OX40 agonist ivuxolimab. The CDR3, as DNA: TGTGCCAGCAGTGAACCGGGAGGGAACTATGGCTACACCTTC. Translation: CASSEPGGNYGYTF.